This T cell receptor beta chain originates from a study of shared clonotypes between healthy human individuals. General study points: Shared clonotypes: roughly 4.7% naive CD4, 3.5% to 4% naive CD8, 2.3% memory CD4, about 0.4% memory CD8. Naive subsets generally exceeded memory subsets in estimated richness.

Genomic DNA of each subset was evenly split across several immunoSEQ plates. Study processing details: Filtering was not the same, since immunoSEQ gave junction-only sequences without quality scores. The assay was immunoSEQ multiplex PCR, and TCRdb's table has in-frame clones only and misses some. V, J and clone size were drawn from that table, and D and trimming were deduced from the DNA. The sample lists 2 million to 2.5 million clones, around 95% occurring once. The germline V and J ends were trimmed by 3 bases and 1 base, with 12 bases remaining between them. The V gene's germline CDR1 is KGHSH and CDR2 LQKENI. There are 15 residues in the CDR3. Regarding this clone: The antigen remains undetermined. This same CDR3 is encoded by further DNA sequences in the sample.

The J gene is TRBJ1-1, the V gene TRBV18, with D tentatively TRBD1 (5 bases). Material for sequencing was naive CD4+ T cells sorted from blood. Subset reported: CD45RA+ positively selected. The receptor's source is a man younger than 35 in good health. CDR3 bases: TGTGCCAGCTCACCTCCGGGACGACCGAACACTGAAGCTTTCTTT. As protein: CASSPPGRPNTEAFF.